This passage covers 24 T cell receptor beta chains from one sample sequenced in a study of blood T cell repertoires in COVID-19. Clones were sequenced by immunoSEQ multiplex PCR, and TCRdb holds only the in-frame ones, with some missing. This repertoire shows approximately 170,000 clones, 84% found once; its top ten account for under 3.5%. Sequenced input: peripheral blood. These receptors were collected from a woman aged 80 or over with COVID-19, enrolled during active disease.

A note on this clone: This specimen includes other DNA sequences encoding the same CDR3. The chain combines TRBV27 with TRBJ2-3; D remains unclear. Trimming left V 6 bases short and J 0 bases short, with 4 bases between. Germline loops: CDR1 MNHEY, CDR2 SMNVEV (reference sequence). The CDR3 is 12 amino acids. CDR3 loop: CASSPSTDTQYF. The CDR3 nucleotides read TGTGCCAGCAGCCCTAGCACAGATACGCAGTATTTT.

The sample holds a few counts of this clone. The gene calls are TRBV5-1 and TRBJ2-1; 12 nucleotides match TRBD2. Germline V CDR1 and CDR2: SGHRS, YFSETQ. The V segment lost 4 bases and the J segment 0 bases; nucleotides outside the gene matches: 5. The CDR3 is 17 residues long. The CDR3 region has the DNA TGCGCCAGCAGCCGGGGGACTAGCGGGCGCTCCTACAATGAGCAGTTCTTC. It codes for CASSRGTSGRSYNEQFF.

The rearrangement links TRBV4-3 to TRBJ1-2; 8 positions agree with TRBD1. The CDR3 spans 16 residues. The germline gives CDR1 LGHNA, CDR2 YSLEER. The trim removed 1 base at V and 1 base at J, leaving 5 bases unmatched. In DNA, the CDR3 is TGCGCCAGCAGCCAAGCCGCAGGGGGCCTTAACTATGGCTACACCTTC. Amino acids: CASSQAAGGLNYGYTF.

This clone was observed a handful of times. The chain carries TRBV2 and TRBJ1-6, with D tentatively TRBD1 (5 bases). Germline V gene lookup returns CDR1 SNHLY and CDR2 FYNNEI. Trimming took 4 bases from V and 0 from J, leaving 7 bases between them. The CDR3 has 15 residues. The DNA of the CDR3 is TGTGCCAGCAGTGTCCAGGGCTCCTATAATTCACCCCTCCACTTT. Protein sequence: CASSVQGSYNSPLHF.

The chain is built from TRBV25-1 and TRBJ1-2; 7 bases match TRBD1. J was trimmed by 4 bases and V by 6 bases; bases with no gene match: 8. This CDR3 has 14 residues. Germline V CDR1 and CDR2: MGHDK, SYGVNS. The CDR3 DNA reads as TGTGCCAGCAGCCGGACAGGATCGGTCTATGGCTACACCTTC. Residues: CASSRTGSVYGYTF.

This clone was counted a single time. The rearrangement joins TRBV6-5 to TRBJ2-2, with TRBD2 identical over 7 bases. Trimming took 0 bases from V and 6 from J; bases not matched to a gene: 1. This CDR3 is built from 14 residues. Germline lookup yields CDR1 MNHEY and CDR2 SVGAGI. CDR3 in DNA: TGTGCCAGCAGTTACTCAGCGGGACCCGGGGAGCTGTTTTTT. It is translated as CASSYSAGPGELFF.

The CDR3: CASSLYPGDQGYTF. The DNA of the CDR3 is TGTGCCAGCAGTTTATATCCCGGGGATCAGGGCTACACCTTC. V is TRBV28 and J is TRBJ1-2; D uncertain. The length of the CDR3 is 14 residues. V was trimmed by 1 base and J by 8 bases, leaving 14 bases between them. In germline, CDR1 is MDHEN, CDR2 SYDVKM.

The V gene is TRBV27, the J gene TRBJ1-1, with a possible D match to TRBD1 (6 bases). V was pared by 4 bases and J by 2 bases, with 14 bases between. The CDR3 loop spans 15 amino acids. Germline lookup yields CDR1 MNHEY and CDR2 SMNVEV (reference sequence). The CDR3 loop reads CASSSRGGSNTEAFF. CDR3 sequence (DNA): TGTGCCAGCAGTTCTAGAGGGGGATCCAACACTGAAGCTTTCTTT.

The CDR3 reads CSARDVGEQYF. As DNA, the CDR3 is TGCAGTGCTAGAGATGTCGGCGAGCAGTACTTC. The chain recombines TRBV20-1 with TRBJ2-7; D ambiguous. The germline gives CDR1 DFQATT, CDR2 SNEGSKA (reference sequence). V shed 0 bases and J shed 6 bases, with 6 bases lying between them. This CDR3 region has 11 residues.

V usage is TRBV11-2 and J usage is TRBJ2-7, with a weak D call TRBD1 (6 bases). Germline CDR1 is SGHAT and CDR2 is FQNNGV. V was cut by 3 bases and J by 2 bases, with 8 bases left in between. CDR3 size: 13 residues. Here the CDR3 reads CASSLRGTYEQYF. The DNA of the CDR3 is TGTGCCAGCAGCTTGAGGGGGACCTACGAGCAGTACTTC.

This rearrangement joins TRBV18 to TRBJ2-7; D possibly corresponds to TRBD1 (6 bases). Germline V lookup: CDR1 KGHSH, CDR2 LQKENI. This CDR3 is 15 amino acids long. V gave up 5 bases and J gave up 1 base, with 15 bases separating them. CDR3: CASSSQGKGSYEQYF. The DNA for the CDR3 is TGTGCCAGCTCAAGTCAGGGGAAAGGGTCCTACGAGCAGTACTTC.

As DNA, the CDR3 is TGTGCCAGCACCCCCGGGTCAACCTACGAGCAGTACTTC. It is translated as CASTPGSTYEQYF. The chain has TRBV6-5 and TRBJ2-7; no definite D call. CDR1 is MNHEY and CDR2 is SVGAGI in the germline V gene. This CDR3 has 13 amino acids. The V end lost 7 bases, the J end lost 2 bases, and 12 bases lay between the germline ends.

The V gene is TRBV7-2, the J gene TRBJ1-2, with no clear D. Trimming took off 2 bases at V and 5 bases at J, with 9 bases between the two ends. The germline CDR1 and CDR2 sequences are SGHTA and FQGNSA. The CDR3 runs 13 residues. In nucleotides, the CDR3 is TGTGCCAGCAGCTTAAGTACAGCTTATGGCTACACCTTC. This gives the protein CASSLSTAYGYTF.

Written as DNA, the CDR3 is TGTGCCAGCTCACCCCCTGGGCAGGCGCTAGATACGCAGTATTTT. This encodes CASSPPGQALDTQYF. V and J are TRBV18 and TRBJ2-3, with D uncertain. The V and J ends lost 3 bases and 5 bases respectively, with 15 bases between them. CDR1 and CDR2 from the germline V gene are KGHSH and LQKENI. The CDR3 runs to 15 residues.

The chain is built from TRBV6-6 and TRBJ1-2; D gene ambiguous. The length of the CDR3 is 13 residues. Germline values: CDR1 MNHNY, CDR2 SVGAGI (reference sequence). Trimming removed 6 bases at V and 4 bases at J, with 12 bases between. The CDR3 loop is CASSLTELYGYTF. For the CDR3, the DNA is TGTGCCAGCAGCCTTACAGAGCTCTATGGCTACACCTTC.

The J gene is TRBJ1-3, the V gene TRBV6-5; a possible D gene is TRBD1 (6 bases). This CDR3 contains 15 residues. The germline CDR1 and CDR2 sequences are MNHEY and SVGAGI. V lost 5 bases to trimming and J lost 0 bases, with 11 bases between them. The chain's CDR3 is CASSPGTFSGNTIYF. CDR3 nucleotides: TGTGCCAGCAGTCCCGGGACATTCTCTGGAAACACCATATATTTT.

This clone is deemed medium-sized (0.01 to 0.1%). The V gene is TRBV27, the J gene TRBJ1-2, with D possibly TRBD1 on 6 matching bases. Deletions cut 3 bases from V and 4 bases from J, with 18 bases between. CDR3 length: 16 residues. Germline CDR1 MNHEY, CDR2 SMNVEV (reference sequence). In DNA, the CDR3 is TGTGCCAGCAGTTTGGGTCGGGGGGCCCCACTCTATGGCTACACCTTC. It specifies CASSLGRGAPLYGYTF.

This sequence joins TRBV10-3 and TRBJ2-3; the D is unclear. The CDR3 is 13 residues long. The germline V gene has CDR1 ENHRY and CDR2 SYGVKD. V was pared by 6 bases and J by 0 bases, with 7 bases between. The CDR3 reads CAISPSSTDTQYF. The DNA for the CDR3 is TGTGCCATCAGCCCTTCTAGCACAGATACGCAGTATTTT.

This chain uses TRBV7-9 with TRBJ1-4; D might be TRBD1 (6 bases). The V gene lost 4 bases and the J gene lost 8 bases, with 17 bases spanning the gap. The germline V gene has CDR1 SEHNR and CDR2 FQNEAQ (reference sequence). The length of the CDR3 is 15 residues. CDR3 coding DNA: TGTGCCAGCAGCTCCAGGGGAGGGCAAGAAGAAAAACTGTTTTTT. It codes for CASSSRGGQEEKLFF.

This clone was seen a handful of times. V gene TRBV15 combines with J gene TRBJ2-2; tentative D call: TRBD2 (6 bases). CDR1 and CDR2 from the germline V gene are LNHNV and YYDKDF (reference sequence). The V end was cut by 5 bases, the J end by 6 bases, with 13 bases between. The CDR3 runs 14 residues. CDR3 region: CATSRLERAGELFF. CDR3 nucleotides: TGTGCCACCAGCCGACTAGAGAGAGCCGGGGAGCTGTTTTTT.

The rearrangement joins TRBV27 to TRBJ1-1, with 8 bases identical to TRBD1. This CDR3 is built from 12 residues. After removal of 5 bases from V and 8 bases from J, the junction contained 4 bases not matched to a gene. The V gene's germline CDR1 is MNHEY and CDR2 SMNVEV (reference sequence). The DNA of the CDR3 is TGTGCCAGCAGTACCTGGACAGGGGAAGCTTTCTTT. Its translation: CASSTWTGEAFF.

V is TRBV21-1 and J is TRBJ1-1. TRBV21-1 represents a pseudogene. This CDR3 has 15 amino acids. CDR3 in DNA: TGTGCCAGCAATCAAGAGGGCGGGCGGATCCCTGAAGCTTTCTTT. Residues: CASNQEGGRIPEAFF.

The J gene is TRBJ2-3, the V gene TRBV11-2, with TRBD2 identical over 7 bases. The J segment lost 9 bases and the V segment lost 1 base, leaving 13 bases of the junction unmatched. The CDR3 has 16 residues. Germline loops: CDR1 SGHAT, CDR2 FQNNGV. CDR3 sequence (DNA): TGTGCCAGCAGCTTAGTTGGGGGGGATGGTAGGAGCACGCAGTATTTT. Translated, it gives CASSLVGGDGRSTQYF.

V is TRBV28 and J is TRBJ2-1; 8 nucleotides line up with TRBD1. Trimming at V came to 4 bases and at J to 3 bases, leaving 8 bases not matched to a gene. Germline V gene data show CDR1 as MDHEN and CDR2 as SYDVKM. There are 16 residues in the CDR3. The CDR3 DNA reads TGTGCCAGCAGTTCTCAGGGGGCAGGGCACTACAATGAGCAGTTCTTC. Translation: CASSSQGAGHYNEQFF.